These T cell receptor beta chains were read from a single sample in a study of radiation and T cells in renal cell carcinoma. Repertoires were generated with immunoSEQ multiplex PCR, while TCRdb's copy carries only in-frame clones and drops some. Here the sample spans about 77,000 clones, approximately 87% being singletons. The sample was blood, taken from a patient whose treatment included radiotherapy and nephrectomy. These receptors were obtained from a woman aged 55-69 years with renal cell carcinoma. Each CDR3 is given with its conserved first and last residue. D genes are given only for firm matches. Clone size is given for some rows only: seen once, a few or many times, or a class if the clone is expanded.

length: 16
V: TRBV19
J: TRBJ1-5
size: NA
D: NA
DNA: TGTGCCAGTAGTATAGGGGGCCGGGGGGCTTATCAGCCCCAGCATTTT
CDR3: CASSIGGRGAYQPQHF

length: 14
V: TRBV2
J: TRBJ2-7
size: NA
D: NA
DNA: TGTGCCAGCAGGATCCGGGAAAGCTCCTACGAGCAGTACTTC
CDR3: CASRIRESSYEQYF

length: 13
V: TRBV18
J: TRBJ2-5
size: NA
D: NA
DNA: TGTGCCAGCTCTACCGGTCCCAAAGAGACCCAGTACTTC
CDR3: CASSTGPKETQYF

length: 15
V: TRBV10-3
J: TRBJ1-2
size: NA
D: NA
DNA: TGTGCCATCAGTGAGTCGGAGGGGATAATCCATGGCTACACCTTC
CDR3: CAISESEGIIHGYTF

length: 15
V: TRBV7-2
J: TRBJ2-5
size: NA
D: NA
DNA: TGTGCCAGCAGCTTAGCAGGCTGGTACCAAGAGACCCAGTACTTC
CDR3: CASSLAGWYQETQYF

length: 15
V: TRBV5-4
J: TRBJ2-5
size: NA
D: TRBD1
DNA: TGTGCCAGCAGCTTGTCCCCAGGGGGCGTAGAGACCCAGTACTTC
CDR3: CASSLSPGGVETQYF

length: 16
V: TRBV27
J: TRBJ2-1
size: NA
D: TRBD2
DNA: TGTGCCAGCAGCTCGACTAGCGGGAGCTCCTACAATGAGCAGTTCTTC
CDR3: CASSSTSGSSYNEQFF

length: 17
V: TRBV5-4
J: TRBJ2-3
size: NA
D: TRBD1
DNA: TGTGCCAGCAGCTTGGGGGACAGGGGGCTGGAGACAGATACGCAGTATTTT
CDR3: CASSLGDRGLETDTQYF

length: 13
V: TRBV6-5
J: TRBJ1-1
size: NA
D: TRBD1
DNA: TGTGCCAGCAGTCCCCGGGACAGGGCCTACGCTTTCTTT
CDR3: CASSPRDRAYAFF

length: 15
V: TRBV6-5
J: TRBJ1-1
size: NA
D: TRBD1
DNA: TGTGCCAGCAGTTATCACCGGACAGGGAACACTGAAGCTTTCTTT
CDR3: CASSYHRTGNTEAFF

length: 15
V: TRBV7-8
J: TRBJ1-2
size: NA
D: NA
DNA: TGTGCCAGCAGCTTAGGATCCCGGACGGACTACGGCTACACCTTC
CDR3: CASSLGSRTDYGYTF

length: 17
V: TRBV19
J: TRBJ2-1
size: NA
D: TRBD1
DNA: TGTGCCAGTAGCTTCTCCGGGACAGGGGTACGGGGTGCTGAGCAGTTCTTC
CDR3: CASSFSGTGVRGAEQFF

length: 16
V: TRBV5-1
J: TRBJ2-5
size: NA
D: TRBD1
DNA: TGCGCCAGCAGCGGACGGACTGGGACAGGGGCAGAGACCCAGTACTTC
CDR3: CASSGRTGTGAETQYF

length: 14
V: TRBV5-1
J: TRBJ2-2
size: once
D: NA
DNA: TGCGCCAGCAGCTTGGGGGCGGGCACCGGGGAGCTGTTTTTT
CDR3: CASSLGAGTGELFF

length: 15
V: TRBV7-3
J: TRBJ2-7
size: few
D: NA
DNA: TGTGCCAGCAGCTTATCTCCAGGGGAAGCCTACGAGCAGTACTTC
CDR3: CASSLSPGEAYEQYF

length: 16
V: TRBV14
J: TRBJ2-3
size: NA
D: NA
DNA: TGTGCCAGCAGCCCTATTACTCGATACCGCACAGATACGCAGTATTTT
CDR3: CASSPITRYRTDTQYF

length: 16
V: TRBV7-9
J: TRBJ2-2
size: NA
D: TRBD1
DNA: TGTGCCAGCAGCCCGCGGGACAGGTGGGATACCGGGGAGCTGTTTTTT
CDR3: CASSPRDRWDTGELFF

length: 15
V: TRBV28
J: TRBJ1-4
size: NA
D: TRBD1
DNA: TGTGCCAGCAGTTTGGGAGCAGGGGGAAATGAAAAACTGTTTTTT
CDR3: CASSLGAGGNEKLFF

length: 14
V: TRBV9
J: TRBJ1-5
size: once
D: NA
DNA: TGTGCCAGCAGCCCACGGGACGGGAGTCAGCCCCAGCATTTT
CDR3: CASSPRDGSQPQHF

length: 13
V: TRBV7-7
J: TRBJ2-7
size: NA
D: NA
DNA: TGTGCTAGTAGGGGAAAGTTTGCCTACGAGCAGTACTTC
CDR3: CASRGKFAYEQYF

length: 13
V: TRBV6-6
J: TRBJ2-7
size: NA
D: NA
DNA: TGTGCCAGCAGCTACCCTAGGGCGGCCGAGCAGTACTTC
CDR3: CASSYPRAAEQYF

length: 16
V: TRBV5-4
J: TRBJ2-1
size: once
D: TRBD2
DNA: TGTGCCAGCAGCTTGCCCGGGACTAGCGCCCACAATGAGCAGTTCTTC
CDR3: CASSLPGTSAHNEQFF

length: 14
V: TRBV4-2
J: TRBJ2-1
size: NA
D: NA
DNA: TGTGCCAGCAGCCAAGAATTAGCCGCTGATGAGCAGTTCTTC
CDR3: CASSQELAADEQFF

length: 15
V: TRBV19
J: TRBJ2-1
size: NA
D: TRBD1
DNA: TGTGCCAGTAGTATACCGGGACAGACCTACAATGAGCAGTTCTTC
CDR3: CASSIPGQTYNEQFF

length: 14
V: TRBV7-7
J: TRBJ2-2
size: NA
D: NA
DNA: TGTGCTAGCAGCCCCCGTACAGGGTACGGGGAGCTGTTTTTT
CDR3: CASSPRTGYGELFF